The 5 T cell receptor beta chains below were found in one sample sequenced in a study of OX40 agonist ivuxolimab in advanced cancers. Method: immunoSEQ multiplex PCR; TCRdb's copy keeps in-frame clones and lacks some. The sample gives just under 85,000 clones, roughly 80% of which show up once; about 0.8% is in the top ten. The material was CD4+ or CD8+ T cells sorted from blood, obtained in a trial of the OX40 agonist ivuxolimab. The receptors originated from an adult with an advanced solid tumor such as melanoma, head and neck, liver or kidney cancer.

The chain combines TRBV7-2 with TRBJ1-1; the D gene is possibly TRBD1 (6 bases). CDR3 length: 16 amino acids. Between the trimmed V and J ends, which lost 1 base and 8 bases, there was a span of 20 bases. CDR1 is SGHTA and CDR2 is FQGNSA in the germline V gene. CDR3: CASSLDVYTGGSEAFF. CDR3 nucleotides: TGTGCCAGCAGCTTAGACGTTTACACGGGGGGCAGCGAAGCTTTCTTT.

The rearrangement uses TRBV7-2 and TRBJ1-3; tentatively, D is TRBD1 (5 bases). The CDR3 is 16 amino acids. Germline V gene lookup returns CDR1 SGHTA and CDR2 FQGNSA. The V and J ends lost 0 bases and 1 base respectively, with 10 bases between them. Here the CDR3 reads CASSLAVRASGNTIYF. DNA for the CDR3: TGTGCCAGCAGCTTAGCGGTCAGGGCGTCTGGAAACACCATATATTTT.

The CDR3 nucleotides are TGTGCCAGCAGCGGGGTTTTCGGAGAAAAACTGTTTTTT. Translation: CASSGVFGEKLFF. The chain has TRBV5-6 and TRBJ1-4, with D unclear. Germline V CDR1 and CDR2: SGHDT, YYEEEE. The CDR3 is 13 residues long. The germline V and J ends were trimmed by 4 bases and 8 bases, with 12 bases remaining between them.

The DNA for the CDR3 is TGTGCCAGCAGCGACTGGTCGGGCACAGATACGCAGTATTTT. Its protein product is CASSDWSGTDTQYF. The rearrangement uses TRBV9 and TRBJ2-3; no reliable D call. Germline assignment: CDR1 SGDLS and CDR2 YYNGEE. CDR3 length: 14 residues. V was trimmed by 3 bases and J by 1 base, leaving 9 bases between them.

The chain carries TRBV7-9 and TRBJ2-1, with 9 bases that match TRBD2. Looked up from germline, CDR1 is SEHNR and CDR2 is FQNEAQ (reference sequence). Germline trimming cut 1 base from V and 6 bases from J; bases unmatched to any gene: 4. CDR3 length: 15 residues. CDR3 in DNA: TGTGCCAGCAGCTTAGGGCGGGGGGGCCCCAATGAGCAGTTCTTC. Encoded protein: CASSLGRGGPNEQFF.